This T cell receptor beta chain derives from a study of blood T cell repertoires in COVID-19 (TCRdb year 2020). With regard to the full study: Samples from collaborators originated in the United States, Italy and Spain and spanned both the acute and convalescent phases of COVID-19. The material from the prospective study consisted of cDNA or gDNA derived from T cells, B-cell-depleted T cells, or PBMCs. The dataset comprised deeply sampled blood TCRbeta repertoires from subjects exposed to, actively infected with, or recovered from COVID-19. A freely available public database, intended as a resource for researchers studying the immune response to SARS-CoV-2, is where the repertoires were released. The samples were drawn from two sources: the first 160 participants of the ongoing ImmuneRACE study, and 1,000 to 1,500 subjects contributed by 6 global collaborators. The sample metadata nearly always contained a de-identified subject ID, COVID-19 status, age in years and sex. Where HLA class I and class II types were available, the types were taken from metadata supplied by the sample provider, not from assay-based typing.

Points on this clone: Its antigen is not yet known. Base qualities were left out, and no much larger clone turns up one base away.

One collaborating source in Seattle enrolled patients during active infection and followed them longitudinally through the course of disease. Collaborating institutions collected whole blood in K2EDTA tubes following their own protocols. For TCRbeta analysis, collaborator samples were shipped as frozen whole blood, as isolated PBMCs, or as DNA extracted from either sample type. TCRbeta CDR3 regions were amplified from genomic DNA using the immunoSEQ Assay, a bias-controlled multiplex PCR. On the study's bioinformatics: The number of nucleated cells in each sample was estimated from the amplification of reference gene primers within the assay. To quantify the absolute abundance of each unique TCRbeta CDR3 rearrangement, sequence reads were collapsed and filtered. For each sample, productive Simpson clonality was calculated as the square root of Simpson's diversity index over productive rearrangements. As stored in TCRdb, this immuneACCESS dataset retains in-frame rearrangements with V and J assigned. A fraction of the clones does not appear; measured against another copy, unresolved V genes explain less than half of the discrepancy, and the remainder lacks a known reason. V, J and clone size are taken as reported in that table, and D and trimming were inferred from the DNA itself. The sample table contains about 230,000 clones; only one count was recorded for 70% to 90% of them. The top ten hold roughly 10% of the sample.

Summary of the overall study and its limitations: The amount of clinical and demographic metadata varied by source and participant and was provided uncurated.

The origin of this receptor is a man aged 50 to 60 with COVID-19, enrolled during active disease. The sample consisted of peripheral blood.

CDR3 protein: CASSQTSANEQFF. Read as DNA, the sequence is TGTGCCAGCAGCCAGACTAGTGCCAATGAGCAGTTCTTC. The chain employs TRBV3-1 (or the pseudogene TRBV3-2) and TRBJ2-1, and perhaps TRBD2 as D gene, on 6 matching bases. The cysteine opens and the phenylalanine closes a CDR3 of 13 amino acids. Kept here is only the CDR3 DNA, which spans 39 bases and is read in frame from base 1. In the germline V gene (reference sequence), CDR1 corresponds to LGHDT and CDR2 to YNNKEL. V lost 3 bases and J lost 6 bases; the stretch between them is 9 bases long.